This T cell receptor beta chain was sequenced in a study of shared clonotypes between healthy human individuals. This clone was picked up one time. Germline V CDR1 and CDR2: LNHDA, SQIVND (reference sequence). V lost 5 bases to trimming and J lost 4 bases; unmatched junction nucleotides: 6. This CDR3 has 14 amino acids. Donors, without exception, were Caucasian adults residing in Nashville, Tennessee. The assay was immunoSEQ multiplex PCR, and TCRdb's table has in-frame clones only and misses some. The table has 2 million to 2.5 million clones, approximately 93% seen once; the top ten hold 0.39%. The sample taken for sequencing was naive CD4+ T cells from PBMCs. Subset specified: CD45RA+ positively selected. The V and J genes are TRBV19 and TRBJ1-1, with TRBD1 matching 8 bases. The sequence came from a man aged 18 to 29 in good health. Some clones in this sample may be carry-over from other donors' samples. CDR3 amino acids: CASSDRQGSTEAFF. In nucleotides, the CDR3 is TGTGCCAGTAGTGACAGACAGGGGAGCACTGAAGCTTTCTTT.